A selection of T cell receptor beta chains follows, all from one sample in a study of blood T cell repertoires in COVID-19. The data were produced by immunoSEQ multiplex PCR, yet TCRdb's version contains in-frame clones alone and is incomplete. The sample consists of under 200,000 clones, about 86% of them appearing once. The sample was peripheral blood. These receptors all stem from a man aged 55 to 70 with acute or convalescent COVID-19. The CDR3 runs from the conserved cysteine through the conserved F or W. Each record gives: CDR3 protein, CDR3 DNA, clone size, D gene, V gene, J gene. The D gene is left open where the match is weak. A row's size may be missing; if present it is once, few, many or a size class.

CARIGGPNTEAFF	TGTGCCAGGATCGGGGGGCCGAACACTGAAGCTTTCTTT	.	.	TRBV21-1	TRBJ1-1
CATSDSGGPYEQYF	TGTGCCACCAGTGATAGCGGAGGCCCCTACGAGCAGTACTTC	.	.	TRBV24-1	TRBJ2-7
CASRGPYNSPLHF	TGCGCCAGCAGGGGGCCCTATAATTCACCCCTCCACTTT	many	.	TRBV5-1	TRBJ1-6
CASSPGLVHTDTQYF	TGTGCCAGCAGTCCCGGACTAGTCCACACAGATACGCAGTATTTT	few	TRBD2	TRBV7-9	TRBJ2-3
CASSSGGSIAEAFF	TGCGCCAGCAGCTCGGGGGGATCGATAGCTGAAGCTTTCTTT	.	.	TRBV5-1	TRBJ1-1
CASSRRTSGGTDTQYF	TGTGCCAGCAGCCGCCGTACTAGCGGGGGCACAGATACGCAGTATTTT	.	TRBD2	TRBV3-1/TRBV3-2	TRBJ2-3
CASSPRQGRYGYTF	TGTGCCAGCAGCCCAAGACAGGGGCGGTATGGCTACACCTTC	few	TRBD1	TRBV2	TRBJ1-2
CASSYRETGYYEQYF	TGTGCCAGCAGTTACAGGGAGACGGGATACTACGAGCAGTACTTC	.	.	TRBV6-5	TRBJ2-7
CASSEQNSYGYTF	TGTGCCAGCAGTGAACAAAACAGCTATGGCTACACCTTC	once	.	TRBV25-1	TRBJ1-2
CSVEGGGADTQYF	TGCAGCGTTGAGGGGGGGGGAGCAGATACGCAGTATTTT	.	TRBD2	TRBV29-1	TRBJ2-3
CSVEWQGAGYGYTF	TGCAGCGTTGAGTGGCAGGGGGCAGGGTATGGCTACACCTTC	.	TRBD1	TRBV29-1	TRBJ1-2
CASERQGVTEAFF	TGTGCCAGCGAGAGACAGGGGGTAACTGAAGCTTTCTTT	.	TRBD1	TRBV2	TRBJ1-1
CASEGAGANVLTF	TGTGCCTCGGAGGGGGCCGGGGCCAACGTCCTGACTTTC	.	.	TRBV5-6	TRBJ2-6
CASSTRQGEDTQYF	TGTGCCAGTAGTACTCGACAGGGCGAAGATACGCAGTATTTT	.	TRBD1	TRBV19	TRBJ2-3
CASITSGPCREQFF	TGTGCCAGCATTACTAGCGGGCCCTGTAGGGAGCAGTTCTTC	.	TRBD2	TRBV9	TRBJ2-1
CASSSGNEQFF	TGTGCCAGCAGTAGCGGCAATGAGCAGTTCTTC	.	.	TRBV18	TRBJ2-1
CASSKQGYGREGRGKAGELFF	TGTGCCAGCAGTAAACAGGGATATGGGCGGGAGGGCCGAGGAAAAGCCGGGGAGCTGTTTTTT	.	TRBD2	TRBV28	TRBJ2-2
CASSSPPGLAKNIQYF	TGTGCCAGCAGCTCTCCCCCCGGACTAGCCAAAAACATTCAGTACTTC	.	.	TRBV7-9	TRBJ2-4
CSADRLQETQYF	TGCAGCGCGGACAGGCTCCAAGAGACCCAGTACTTC	.	TRBD1	TRBV29-1	TRBJ2-5
CASSQHTGEKLFF	TGTGCCAGCAGCCAACACACAGGGGAAAAACTGTTTTTT	few	.	TRBV3-1/TRBV3-2	TRBJ1-4
CASSLGDRGLKAFF	TGTGCCAGCAGTTTAGGGGACAGGGGGCTTAAGGCTTTCTTT	.	TRBD1	TRBV27	TRBJ1-1
CASRLDRGLYGYTF	TGTGCCAGCAGGTTAGACAGGGGGCTCTATGGCTACACCTTC	.	TRBD1	TRBV28	TRBJ1-2
CASSQDGPGGRSGELFF	TGCGCCAGCAGCCAAGATGGGCCGGGAGGTCGATCCGGGGAGCTGTTTTTT	few	TRBD2	TRBV4-1	TRBJ2-2
CATSDPGQGGGEKLFF	TGTGCCACCAGTGATCCTGGACAGGGCGGCGGTGAAAAACTGTTTTTT	.	TRBD1	TRBV24-1	TRBJ1-4
CASSLVGLQETQYF	TGCGCCAGCAGCCTGGTCGGACTACAAGAGACCCAGTACTTC	.	.	TRBV4-1	TRBJ2-5
CASSSQPGLTTEAFF	TGTGCCAGCAGCTCCCAACCAGGTTTGACCACTGAAGCTTTCTTT	.	.	TRBV7-3	TRBJ1-1
CASSKREQSYNEQFF	TGTGCCAGCAGTAAGCGGGAGCAATCCTACAATGAGCAGTTCTTC	.	TRBD2	TRBV7-6	TRBJ2-1
CASSLLTPRTDTQYF	TGTGCCAGCAGTCTGCTGACACCTCGCACAGATACGCAGTATTTT	.	.	TRBV6-5	TRBJ2-3
CASSQGLAGVETQYF	TGTGCCAGCAGTCAAGGACTAGCGGGAGTAGAGACCCAGTACTTC	.	TRBD2	TRBV28	TRBJ2-5
CASSLGQGPPYEQYF	TGTGCCAGCAGCCTAGGACAGGGCCCTCCTTACGAGCAGTACTTC	.	TRBD1	TRBV28	TRBJ2-7
CASSFVQARGYTF	TGTGCCAGCAGTTTTGTGCAGGCTCGCGGCTACACCTTC	few	.	TRBV28	TRBJ1-2
CAISERGLAGSYEQYF	TGTGCCATCAGTGAGAGGGGACTAGCGGGATCCTACGAGCAGTACTTC	few	TRBD2	TRBV10-3	TRBJ2-7
CASSLAGGPRETQYF	TGTGCCAGCAGCTTAGCGGGAGGCCCCCGGGAGACCCAGTACTTC	.	TRBD2	TRBV5-4	TRBJ2-5
CASSPGQGYFF	TGCGCCAGCAGTCCGGGACAGGGCTATTTCTTC	once	TRBD1	TRBV10-2	TRBJ2-1
CASKQIAGVGVYNEQFF	TGTGCCAGCAAGCAGATAGCGGGAGTTGGGGTCTACAATGAGCAGTTCTTC	.	TRBD2	TRBV28	TRBJ2-1
CASSTPAGYGYTF	TGTGCCAGTAGTACGCCGGCAGGTTATGGCTACACCTTC	.	.	TRBV19	TRBJ1-2
CASSLAKGAGETQYF	TGTGCCAGCAGCTTAGCGAAGGGGGCCGGAGAGACCCAGTACTTC	.	TRBD1	TRBV7-9	TRBJ2-5
CASSTPGRSPSEQYF	TGTGCCAGTAGTACACCGGGTCGCAGCCCTTCTGAGCAGTACTTC	.	.	TRBV19	TRBJ2-7
CAWSPGLYGYTF	TGTGCCTGGAGCCCAGGGCTCTATGGCTACACCTTC	.	.	TRBV30	TRBJ1-2
CASSDPPGGGRGNTIYF	TGTGCCAGCAGTGATCCCCCGGGCGGGGGGCGAGGAAACACCATATATTTT	.	.	TRBV2	TRBJ1-3
CASSLGLDQETQYF	TGTGCCAGCAGCTTGGGACTAGACCAAGAGACCCAGTACTTC	.	TRBD2	TRBV11-2	TRBJ2-5
CASSPGDSNQPQHF	TGCGCCAGCTCCCCGGGGGATAGCAATCAGCCCCAGCATTTT	.	.	TRBV5-1	TRBJ1-5
CASSVAGESEQYF	TGTGCCAGCAGTGTAGCGGGAGAGTCTGAGCAGTACTTC	.	TRBD2	TRBV6-6	TRBJ2-7
CASTIRVPRTEAFF	TGTGCCAGCACCATCAGGGTACCGAGGACTGAAGCTTTCTTT	once	.	TRBV28	TRBJ1-1
CASSPQGARSPLHF	TGTGCCAGCAGTCCCCAGGGGGCACGGTCACCCCTCCACTTT	.	TRBD1	TRBV28	TRBJ1-6